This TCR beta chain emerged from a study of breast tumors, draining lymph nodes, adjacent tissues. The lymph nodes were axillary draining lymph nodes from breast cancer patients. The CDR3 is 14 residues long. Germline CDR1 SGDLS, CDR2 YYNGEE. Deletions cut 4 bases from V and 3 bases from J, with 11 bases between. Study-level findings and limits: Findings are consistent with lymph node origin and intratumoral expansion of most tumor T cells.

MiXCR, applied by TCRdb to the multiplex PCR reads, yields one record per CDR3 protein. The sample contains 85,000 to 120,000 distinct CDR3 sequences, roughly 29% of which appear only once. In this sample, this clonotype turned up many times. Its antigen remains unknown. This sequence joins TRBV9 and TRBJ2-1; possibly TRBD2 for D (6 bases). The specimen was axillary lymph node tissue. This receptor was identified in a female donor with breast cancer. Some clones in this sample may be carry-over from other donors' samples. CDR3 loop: CASSPTTSYNEQFF. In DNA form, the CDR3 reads TGTGCCAGCAGCCCTACGACTAGCTACAATGAGCAGTTCTTC.